This record concerns one TCR beta chain sequence. Reverse transcription of roughly 0.5 to 1 ug RNA was performed with random hexamers. An immunoSEQ multiplex PCR amplified TCR beta CDR3 over 54 Vbeta and 13 Jbeta. TCRdb recomputed calls from the immunoSEQ multiplex PCR reads with MiXCR, one row per CDR3 protein. This sample carries around 150,000 distinct CDR3 sequences, more than 85% of them seen once, and the ten largest clones take 0.14%. This sample stems from a study of CD8 T cells in Susac syndrome. This CDR3 has 14 amino acids. With 4 bases removed from V and 1 base from J, the gap between germline ends came to 14 bases. CDR1 is GTSNPN, CDR2 SVGIG, per germline (reference sequence). Purification of the CD8+ and CD4+ T cells relied on negative isolation, and TEMRA cells underwent FACS enrichment.

This TCR came from a human donor with Susac syndrome. The rearrangement links TRBV30 to TRBJ2-7; the D is unclear. Sequenced input: CD4+ T cells from PBMCs. Written as DNA, the CDR3 is TGTGCCTGGAATAGAGGTACAGCGTCCTACGAGCAGTACTTC. As protein: CAWNRGTASYEQYF.